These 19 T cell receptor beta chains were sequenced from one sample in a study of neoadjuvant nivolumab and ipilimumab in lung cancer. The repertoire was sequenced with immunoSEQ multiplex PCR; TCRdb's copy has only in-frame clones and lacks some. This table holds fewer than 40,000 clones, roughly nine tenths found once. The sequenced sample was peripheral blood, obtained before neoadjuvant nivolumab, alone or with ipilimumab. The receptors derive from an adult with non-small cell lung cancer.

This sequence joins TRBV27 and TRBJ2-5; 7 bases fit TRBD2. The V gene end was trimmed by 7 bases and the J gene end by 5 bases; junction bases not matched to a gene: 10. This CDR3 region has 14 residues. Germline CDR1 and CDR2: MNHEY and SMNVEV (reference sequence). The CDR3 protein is CASTPVGGGETQYF. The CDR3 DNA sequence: TGTGCCAGCACGCCCGTCGGGGGAGGGGAGACCCAGTACTTC.

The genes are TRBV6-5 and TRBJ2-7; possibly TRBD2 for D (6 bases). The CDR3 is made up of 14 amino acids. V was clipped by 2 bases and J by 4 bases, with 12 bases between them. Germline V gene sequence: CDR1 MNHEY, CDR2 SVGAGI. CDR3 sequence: CASSYVVGGYEQYF. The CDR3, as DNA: TGTGCCAGCAGTTACGTGGTGGGGGGATACGAGCAGTACTTC.

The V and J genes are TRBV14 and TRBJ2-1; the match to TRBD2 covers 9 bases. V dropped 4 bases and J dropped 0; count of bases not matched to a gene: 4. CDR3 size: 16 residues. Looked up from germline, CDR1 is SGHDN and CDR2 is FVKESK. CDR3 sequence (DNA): TGTGCCAGCAGCCGATTTAGCGGGAGCTCCTACAATGAGCAGTTCTTC. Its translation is CASSRFSGSSYNEQFF.

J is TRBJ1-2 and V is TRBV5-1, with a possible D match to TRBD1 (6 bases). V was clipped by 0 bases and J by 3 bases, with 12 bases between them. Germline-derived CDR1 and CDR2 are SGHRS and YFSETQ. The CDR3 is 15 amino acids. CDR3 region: CASSLEGRGHYGYTF. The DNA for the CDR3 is TGCGCCAGCAGCTTGGAGGGCAGGGGACACTATGGCTACACCTTC.

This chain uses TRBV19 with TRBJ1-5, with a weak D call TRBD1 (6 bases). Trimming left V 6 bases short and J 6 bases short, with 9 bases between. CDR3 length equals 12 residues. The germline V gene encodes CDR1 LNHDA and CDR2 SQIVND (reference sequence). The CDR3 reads CASRLQGQPQHF. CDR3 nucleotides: TGTGCCAGTAGACTACAGGGTCAGCCCCAGCATTTT.

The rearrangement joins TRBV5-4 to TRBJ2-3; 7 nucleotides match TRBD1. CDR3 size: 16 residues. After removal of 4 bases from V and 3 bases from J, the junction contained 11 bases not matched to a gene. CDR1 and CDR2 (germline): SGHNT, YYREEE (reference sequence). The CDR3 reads CASSAKTGVRTDTQYF. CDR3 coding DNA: TGTGCCAGCAGCGCCAAAACAGGGGTTCGAACAGATACGCAGTATTTT. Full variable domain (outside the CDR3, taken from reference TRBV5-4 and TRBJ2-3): ETGVTQSPTHLIKTRGQQVTLRCSSQSGHNTVSWYQQALGQGPQFIFQYYREEENGRGNFPPRFSGLQFPNYSSELNVNALELDDSALYLCASSAKTGVRTDTQYFGPGTRLTVL.

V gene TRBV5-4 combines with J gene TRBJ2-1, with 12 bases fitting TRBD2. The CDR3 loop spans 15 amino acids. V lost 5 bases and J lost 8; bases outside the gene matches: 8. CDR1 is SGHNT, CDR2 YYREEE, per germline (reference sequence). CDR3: CASSSSGRAYDEQFF. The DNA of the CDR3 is TGTGCCAGCAGTTCTAGCGGGAGGGCCTATGATGAGCAGTTCTTC.

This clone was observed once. In DNA form, the CDR3 reads TGTGCCAGCAGTGCTTTTGGCACTGAAGCTTTCTTT. Its translation is CASSAFGTEAFF. The chain joins TRBV6-5 to TRBJ1-1; D is unclear. Trimming stripped 5 bases from V and 4 bases from J, with 8 bases between. CDR1 MNHEY and CDR2 SVGAGI come from the germline V gene. This CDR3 has 12 residues.

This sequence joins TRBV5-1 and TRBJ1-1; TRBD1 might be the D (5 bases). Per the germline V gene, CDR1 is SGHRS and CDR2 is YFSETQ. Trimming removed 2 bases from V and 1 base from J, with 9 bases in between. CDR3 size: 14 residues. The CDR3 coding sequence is TGCGCCAGCAGCTTTGTGACAGAGAACACTGAAGCTTTCTTT. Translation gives CASSFVTENTEAFF.

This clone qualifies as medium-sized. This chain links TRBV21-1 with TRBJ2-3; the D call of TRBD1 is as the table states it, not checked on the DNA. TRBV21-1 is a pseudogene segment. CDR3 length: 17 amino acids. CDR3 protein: CASTWGVMDRSTDTQYF. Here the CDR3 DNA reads TGTGCCAGCACTTGGGGAGTGATGGACAGGAGCACAGATACGCAGTATTTT.

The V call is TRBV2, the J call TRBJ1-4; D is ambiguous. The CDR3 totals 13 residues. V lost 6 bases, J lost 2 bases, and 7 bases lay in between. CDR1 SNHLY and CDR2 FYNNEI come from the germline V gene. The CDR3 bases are TGTGCCAGCAGGCTTGAGACTAATGAAAAACTGTTTTTT. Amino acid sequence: CASRLETNEKLFF.

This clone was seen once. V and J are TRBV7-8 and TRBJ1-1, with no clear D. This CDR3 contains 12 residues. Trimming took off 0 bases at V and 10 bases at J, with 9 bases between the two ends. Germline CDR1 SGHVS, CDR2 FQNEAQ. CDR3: CASSLARDGAFF. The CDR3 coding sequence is TGTGCCAGCAGCTTAGCCCGGGATGGAGCTTTCTTT.

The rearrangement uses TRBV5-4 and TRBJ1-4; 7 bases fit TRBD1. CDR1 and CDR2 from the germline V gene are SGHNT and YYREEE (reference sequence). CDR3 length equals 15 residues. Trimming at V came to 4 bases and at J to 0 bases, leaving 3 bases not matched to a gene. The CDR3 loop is CASSPDRTTNEKLFF. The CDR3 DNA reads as TGTGCCAGCAGCCCGGACAGGACAACTAATGAAAAACTGTTTTTT.

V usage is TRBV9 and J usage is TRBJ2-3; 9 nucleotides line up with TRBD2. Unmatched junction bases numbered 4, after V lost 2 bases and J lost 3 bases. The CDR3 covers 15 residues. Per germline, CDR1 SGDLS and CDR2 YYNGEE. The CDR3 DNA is TGTGCCAGCAGCGTTAGCGGGAGTTGGACAGATACGCAGTATTTT. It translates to CASSVSGSWTDTQYF. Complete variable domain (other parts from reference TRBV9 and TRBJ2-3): DSGVTQTPKHLITATGQRVTLRCSPRSGDLSVYWYQQSLDQGLQFLIQYYNGEERAKGNILERFSAQQFPDLHSELNLSSLELGDSALYFCASSVSGSWTDTQYFGPGTRLTVL.

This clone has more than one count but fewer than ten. The CDR3 region is CASSVGAGGREQYF. The DNA for the CDR3 is TGTGCCAGCAGCGTAGGAGCGGGAGGGCGTGAGCAGTACTTC. This chain connects TRBV9 to TRBJ2-7, with 10 positions matching TRBD2. CDR3 length: 14 residues. CDR1 is SGDLS, CDR2 YYNGEE, per germline. V dropped 0 bases and J dropped 7; count of bases not matched to a gene: 4. Full variable domain (rest looked up from reference TRBV9 and TRBJ2-7): DSGVTQTPKHLITATGQRVTLRCSPRSGDLSVYWYQQSLDQGLQFLIQYYNGEERAKGNILERFSAQQFPDLHSELNLSSLELGDSALYFCASSVGAGGREQYFGPGTRLTVT.

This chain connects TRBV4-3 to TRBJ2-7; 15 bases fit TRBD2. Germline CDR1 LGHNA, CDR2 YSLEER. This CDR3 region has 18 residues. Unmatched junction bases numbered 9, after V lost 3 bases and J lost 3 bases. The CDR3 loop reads CASSQGGGLAGGLYEQYF. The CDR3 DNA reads TGCGCCAGCAGCCAGGGGGGGGGACTAGCGGGAGGTCTCTACGAGCAGTACTTC.

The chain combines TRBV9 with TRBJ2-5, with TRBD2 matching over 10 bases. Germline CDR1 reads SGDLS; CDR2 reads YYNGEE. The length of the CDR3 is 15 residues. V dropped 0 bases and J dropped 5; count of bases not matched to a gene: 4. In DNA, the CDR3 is TGTGCCAGCAGCGTAGCCGGGACTAGCGAGGAGACCCAGTACTTC. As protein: CASSVAGTSEETQYF.

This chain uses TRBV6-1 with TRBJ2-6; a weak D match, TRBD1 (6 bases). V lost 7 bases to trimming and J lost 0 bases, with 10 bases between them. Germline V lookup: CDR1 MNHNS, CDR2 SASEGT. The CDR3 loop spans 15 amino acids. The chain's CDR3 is CASIQGNSGANVLTF. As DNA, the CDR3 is TGTGCCAGCATCCAGGGGAACTCTGGGGCCAACGTCCTGACTTTC.

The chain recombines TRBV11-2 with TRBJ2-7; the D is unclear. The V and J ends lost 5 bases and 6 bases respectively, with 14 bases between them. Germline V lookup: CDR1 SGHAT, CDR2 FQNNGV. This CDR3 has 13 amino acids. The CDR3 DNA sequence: TGTGCCAGCAGCCAGCGTTGGGGATTCGAGCAGTACTTC. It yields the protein CASSQRWGFEQYF.